The 5 T cell receptor beta chains presented below share a single source sample, sequenced in a study of CD8 T cells in ankylosing spondylitis. One entry per CDR3 protein results from TCRdb running MiXCR on the 5' RACE reads. The table has approximately 260,000 distinct CDR3 sequences, 15% to 20% seen once. The sample comprised blood, either unsorted or a sorted T cell fraction (not recorded which). The receptors were gathered from a male donor with ankylosing spondylitis or in good health (not recorded which).

This clonotype was detected only a few times. The chain combines TRBV7-8 with TRBJ2-2; D may be TRBD2 (6 bases). CDR1 is SGHVS, CDR2 FQNEAQ, per germline. Between the trimmed V and J ends, which lost 5 bases and 1 base, there was a span of 11 bases. The CDR3 contains 15 residues. CDR3 amino acids: CASSTRGLNTGELFF. In nucleotides, the CDR3 is TGTGCCAGCAGCACGCGGGGACTGAACACCGGGGAGCTGTTTTTT.

This clonotype was detected many times. The V gene is TRBV4-2, the J gene TRBJ2-2; TRBD2 matches at 10 bases. Germline loops: CDR1 LGHNA, CDR2 YNFKEQ. CDR3 size: 17 residues. Trimming cost V 0 bases and J 5 bases; bases outside gene matches: 6. The CDR3 protein is CASSQEGSGRGTGELFF. CDR3 coding DNA: TGTGCCAGCAGCCAAGAAGGCAGCGGGAGGGGGACCGGGGAGCTGTTTTTT.

This clonotype was counted ten times or more. The chain joins TRBV7-3 to TRBJ2-1; D perhaps matches TRBD2 (5 bases). Trimming pared 3 bases from V and 2 bases from J, leaving 11 bases between. This CDR3 region has 15 residues. Looked up from germline, CDR1 is SGHTA and CDR2 is FQGTGA. The chain's CDR3 is CASSFGGWAYNEQFF. CDR3 DNA: TGTGCCAGCAGCTTCGGCGGGTGGGCCTACAATGAGCAGTTCTTC.

Only a few counts were recorded for this clonotype. The V call is TRBV4-1, the J call TRBJ2-1; 15 nucleotides align to TRBD2. Germline V gene sequence: CDR1 MGHRA, CDR2 YSYEKL. The CDR3 consists of 17 residues. With V trimmed by 2 bases and J by 12 bases, 11 bases remained unmatched. The CDR3 is CASSQSSGLAGGPWQFF. Here the CDR3 DNA reads TGCGCCAGCAGCCAATCCTCCGGACTAGCGGGAGGGCCGTGGCAGTTCTTC.

V usage is TRBV13 and J usage is TRBJ2-7; 10 bases agree with TRBD2. Germline CDR1 is PRHDT and CDR2 is FYEKMQ (reference sequence). The junction had 10 bases not matched to a gene; V was cut back by 5 bases and J by 6 bases. The CDR3 is 15 residues long. The CDR3 loop reads CASSTGLAEAREQYF. The CDR3 DNA follows: TGTGCCAGCAGCACAGGACTAGCGGAAGCCCGCGAGCAGTACTTC.